The 8 T cell receptor beta chains given below trace back to one sample, sequenced in a study of monozygotic twins with inflammatory bowel disease. TCRdb reprocessed the 5' RACE reads, keeping one entry per CDR3 protein, no DNA. The data show 150,000 to 200,000 distinct CDR3 sequences, and the top ten clones hold around 7.2%. The sample was blood. The source is a human donor with ulcerative colitis or Crohn's disease, or a healthy co-twin of an affected twin (not recorded which).

The V and J genes are TRBV14 and TRBJ2-3. The CDR3 runs 14 residues. Germline V gene sequence: CDR1 SGHDN, CDR2 FVKESK. The CDR3 loop is CASSLHTSTDTQYF.

The chain carries TRBV6-8 and TRBJ2-2; TCRdb designates TRBD1, a call that cannot be tested without DNA. This CDR3 comprises 14 residues. CDR1 MNHGY and CDR2 SAAAGT come from the germline V gene. This CDR3 reads CASSPLGGTGELFF.

This chain links TRBV2 with TRBJ1-5; TCRdb picks TRBD1, but there is no DNA to check that call. Germline V CDR1 and CDR2: SNHLY, FYNNEI. The CDR3 loop spans 15 amino acids. CDR3 sequence: CASRPGGNSNQPQHF.

The chain joins TRBV25-1 to TRBJ2-7. CDR1 and CDR2 from the germline V gene are MGHDK and SYGVNS. CDR3 length equals 14 residues. CDR3 protein: CASTGQGNAYEQYF.

The genes are TRBV29-1 and TRBJ2-2. Germline CDR1 SQVTM, CDR2 ANQGSEA. The CDR3 sequence is 11 residues long. CDR3 in amino acids: CSAQTSGELFF.

The rearrangement uses TRBV18 and TRBJ2-2; with no DNA, the TCRdb D assignment of TRBD2 cannot be verified. The CDR3 totals 14 residues. Germline lookup yields CDR1 KGHSH and CDR2 LQKENI. CDR3 residues: CASSPPRGAGELFF.

The rearrangement uses TRBV7-6 and TRBJ2-2; no DNA is available, so the TRBD2 call from TCRdb remains unchecked. Germline V gene data show CDR1 as SGHVS and CDR2 as FNYEAQ. This CDR3 spans 15 amino acids. This chain's CDR3 is CASSLEALVTGELFF.

The chain carries TRBV27 and TRBJ2-5; TCRdb returns TRBD1, unconfirmable since there is no DNA. The CDR3 contains 14 residues. CDR1 is MNHEY, CDR2 SMNVEV, per germline (reference sequence). CDR3 amino acids: CASSSRDTQETQYF.